This T cell receptor beta chain was sequenced for a study of T cell changes during pregnancy in multiple sclerosis. Sequenced by immunoSEQ multiplex PCR; TCRdb stores in-frame clones only, minus some. The sample consists of some 74,000 clones, 92% of them appearing once. The V gene's germline CDR1 is MDHEN and CDR2 SYDVKM. The CDR3 consists of 15 residues. Trimming took off 8 bases at V and 4 bases at J, with 17 bases between the two ends. The receptor comes from a female donor in good health, enrolled as a control in a pregnancy study. This material consisted of peripheral blood, taken after pregnancy. V gene TRBV28 combines with J gene TRBJ2-2; unclear D gene. This CDR3 reads CASGIRGASTGELFF. CDR3 bases: TGTGCCAGCGGTATTCGAGGCGCTAGCACCGGGGAGCTGTTTTTT.